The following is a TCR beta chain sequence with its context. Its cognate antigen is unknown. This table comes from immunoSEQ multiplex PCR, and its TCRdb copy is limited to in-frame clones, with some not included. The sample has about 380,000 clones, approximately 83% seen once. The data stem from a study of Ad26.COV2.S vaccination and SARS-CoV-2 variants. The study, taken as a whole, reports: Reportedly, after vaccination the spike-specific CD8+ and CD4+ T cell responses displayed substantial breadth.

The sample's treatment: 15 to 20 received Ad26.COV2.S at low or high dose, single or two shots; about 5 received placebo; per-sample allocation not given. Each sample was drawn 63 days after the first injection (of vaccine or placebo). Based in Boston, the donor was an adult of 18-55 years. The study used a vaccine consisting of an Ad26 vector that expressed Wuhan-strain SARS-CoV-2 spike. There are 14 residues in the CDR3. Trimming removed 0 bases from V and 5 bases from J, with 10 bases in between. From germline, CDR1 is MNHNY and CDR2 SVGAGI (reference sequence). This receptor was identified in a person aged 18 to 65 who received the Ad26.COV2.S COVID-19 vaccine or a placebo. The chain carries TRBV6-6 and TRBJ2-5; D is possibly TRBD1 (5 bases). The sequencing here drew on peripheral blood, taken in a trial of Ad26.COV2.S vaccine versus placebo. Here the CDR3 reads CASSYSAAGETQYF. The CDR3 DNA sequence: TGTGCCAGCAGTTACTCGGCAGCAGGGGAGACCCAGTACTTC.